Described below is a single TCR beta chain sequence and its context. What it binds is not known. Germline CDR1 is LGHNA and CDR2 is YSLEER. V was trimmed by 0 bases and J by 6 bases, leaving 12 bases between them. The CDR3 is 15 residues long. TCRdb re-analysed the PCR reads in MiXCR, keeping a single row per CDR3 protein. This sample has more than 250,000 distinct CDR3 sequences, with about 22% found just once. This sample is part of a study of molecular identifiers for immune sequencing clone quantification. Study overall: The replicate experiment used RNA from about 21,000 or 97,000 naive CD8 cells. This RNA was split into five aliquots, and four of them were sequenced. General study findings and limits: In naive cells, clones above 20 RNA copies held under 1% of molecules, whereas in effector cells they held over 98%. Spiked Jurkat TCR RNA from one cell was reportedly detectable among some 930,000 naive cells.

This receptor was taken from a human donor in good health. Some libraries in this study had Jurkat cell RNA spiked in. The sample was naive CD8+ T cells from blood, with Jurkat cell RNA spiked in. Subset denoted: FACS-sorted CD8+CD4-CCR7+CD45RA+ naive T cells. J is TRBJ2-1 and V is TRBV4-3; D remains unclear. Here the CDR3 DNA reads TGCGCCAGCAGCCAAGAGATAGGCGTAAGCAATGAGCAGTTCTTC. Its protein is CASSQEIGVSNEQFF.